The source of this T cell receptor beta chain is a study of cytomegalovirus exposure and HLA in healthy donors. The wider study: A previous analysis identified fewer than 130 million unique TCR beta sequences derived from roughly 190 million T cells. Regarding the study as a whole: Reports state that TCR beta sequences accurately predicted most subjects' HLA-A and HLA-B alleles. DRB1 showed the most TCR associations and HLA-C the fewest in a later analysis, as rates varied by HLA locus. In terms of immune exposure information, only CMV serostatus was available.

PCR primers comprised 60 Vbeta and 13 Jbeta primers. Sequenced by immunoSEQ multiplex PCR; TCRdb stores in-frame clones only, minus some. The table shows about 110,000 clones, with 79% occurring only once. As to this clone: Its target is not known. At one end the junction does not follow the germline gene, possibly because of a read error.

Sequencing was done on a sample of PBMCs. This clonotype originated in a woman under 30 in good health and CMV-seropositive.

The CDR3: CSSSRRERVANEQYF. CDR3 bases: TGTTCCAGCAGCCGACGGGAGAGGGTTGCCAACGAGCAGTACTTC. This chain uses TRBV7-9 with TRBJ2-7; D may be TRBD2 (6 bases). This CDR3 is 15 amino acids long. Germline CDR1 is SEHNR and CDR2 is FQNEAQ (reference sequence).